This entry lists 28 T cell receptor beta chains sequenced from one sample in a study of identical twins. TCRdb reanalysed the 5' RACE reads using MiXCR and keeps one entry per CDR3 protein. Found here are fewer than 500,000 distinct CDR3 sequences, roughly a quarter of them singletons; the top ten hold just under 3%. These data also formed part of another study, on T cells expressing NK-cell markers.

Sequenced sample: CD4+ T cells sorted from blood. The receptor set was obtained from a young woman in good health.

V and J are TRBV7-9 and TRBJ2-5; TRBD1 or TRBD2 may be the D gene (5 bases each). Germline CDR1 SEHNR, CDR2 FQNEAQ (reference sequence). V lost 2 bases, J lost 2 bases, and 12 bases lay in between. The CDR3 totals 15 residues. The CDR3 nucleotides are TGTGCCAGCAGCTTACCGGGGACGTTGCAAGAGACCCAGTACTTC. It codes for CASSLPGTLQETQYF.

V gene TRBV20-1 combines with J gene TRBJ1-6; D possibly corresponds to TRBD1 (5 bases). CDR1 DFQATT and CDR2 SNEGSKA come from the germline V gene (reference sequence). The CDR3 is 14 amino acids. The CDR3 nucleotides are TGCACCCCAGACAGAAGCTCCTATAATTCACCCCTCCACTTT. It yields the protein CTPDRSSYNSPLHF.

The chain combines TRBV20-1 with TRBJ2-7; 9 bases fit TRBD2. CDR1 DFQATT and CDR2 SNEGSKA come from the germline V gene (reference sequence). V shed 2 bases, J shed 0 bases, and the junction held 2 bases outside the gene matches. This CDR3 has 14 amino acids. CDR3 residues: CSARTSGFSYEQYF. DNA for the CDR3: TGCAGTGCTAGAACTAGCGGGTTCTCCTACGAGCAGTACTTC.

The rearrangement links TRBV7-2 to TRBJ2-1, with TRBD2 matching over 8 bases. CDR1 and CDR2 (germline): SGHTA, FQGNSA. J was trimmed by 5 bases and V by 5 bases; bases with no gene match: 11. The CDR3 loop spans 16 amino acids. CDR3 amino acids: CASSPTGGSGDNEQFF. The DNA of the CDR3 is TGTGCCAGCAGCCCTACGGGAGGGTCCGGGGACAATGAGCAGTTCTTC.

The sample holds a few counts of this clonotype. CDR3 coding DNA: TGCGCCAGCAGCTGGAGGTACGGACTAGCGGGACTCTCCTACGAGCAGTACTTC. Encoded protein: CASSWRYGLAGLSYEQYF. This chain uses TRBV5-1 with TRBJ2-7; the match to TRBD2 covers 12 bases. Germline V gene lookup returns CDR1 SGHRS and CDR2 YFSETQ. Losses at the gene ends were 3 bases for V and 0 bases for J; bases not matched to a gene: 10. CDR3 length: 18 amino acids.

This clonotype was seen a few times. The chain is built from TRBV6-1 and TRBJ2-1, with 7 bases that match TRBD2. This CDR3 contains 15 residues. CDR1 is MNHNS and CDR2 is SASEGT in the germline V gene. V gave up 8 bases and J gave up 4 bases; unmatched junction bases: 11. This chain's CDR3 is CASSMAGVMYNEQFF. The DNA of the CDR3 is TGTGCCAGCTCAATGGCGGGAGTTATGTACAATGAGCAGTTCTTC.

The chain links TRBV5-1 to TRBJ2-7, with 13 nucleotides matching TRBD2. V shed 6 bases, J shed 6 bases, and the junction held 9 bases outside the gene matches. CDR3 length: 15 amino acids. The germline CDR1 and CDR2 sequences are SGHRS and YFSETQ. CDR3 sequence: CASNAAGLAGAEQYF. The CDR3 coding sequence is TGCGCCAGCAACGCAGCCGGACTAGCGGGAGCCGAGCAGTACTTC.

This clonotype was observed a handful of times. The rearrangement links TRBV10-3 to TRBJ2-1; D perhaps matches TRBD2 (6 bases). The V end was cut by 10 bases, the J end by 12 bases, with 19 bases between. This CDR3 has 12 amino acids. Germline V gene sequence: CDR1 ENHRY, CDR2 SYGVKD. The CDR3 here is CATGDLASMQFF. Written as DNA, the CDR3 is TGTGCCACGGGGGATTTAGCCTCAATGCAGTTCTTC.

This clonotype has only a few counts. The rearrangement uses TRBV29-1 and TRBJ2-1; D is undetermined. Germline V gene data show CDR1 as SQVTM and CDR2 as ANQGSEA. Trimming took 6 bases from V and 9 from J, leaving 3 bases between them. The CDR3 extends over 8 amino acids. CDR3 nucleotides: TGCAGCGTAGTTGAGCAGTTCTTC. Translating gives CSVVEQFF.

This clonotype has just a few counts. The chain couples TRBV20-1 to TRBJ2-1; D is perhaps TRBD2 (6 bases). Trimming took 6 bases from V and 0 from J, leaving 15 bases between them. This CDR3 spans 15 amino acids. CDR1 and CDR2 from the germline V gene are DFQATT and SNEGSKA (reference sequence). The CDR3 here is CSAGRGPFSYNEQFF. The CDR3 DNA sequence: TGCAGTGCCGGGAGAGGGCCTTTCTCCTACAATGAGCAGTTCTTC.

The chain uses TRBV29-1 and TRBJ2-5, with D possibly matching TRBD2 (6 bases). The CDR3 runs 11 residues. Trimming removed 6 bases from V and 1 base from J, with 6 bases in between. The germline V gene has CDR1 SQVTM and CDR2 ANQGSEA. The chain's CDR3 is CSVAGQETQYF. The CDR3 region has the DNA TGCAGCGTAGCGGGCCAAGAGACCCAGTACTTC.

In this sample, this clonotype turned up a few times. The chain has TRBV25-1 and TRBJ1-5; D ambiguous. The germline gives CDR1 MGHDK, CDR2 SYGVNS. CDR3 length equals 14 residues. Trimming shortened V by 3 bases and J by 9 bases, and 15 bases separated the two germline ends. CDR3 DNA sequence: TGTGCCAGCAGTGAGGGAGGGAGATATCGGCCCCAGCATTTT. Residues: CASSEGGRYRPQHF.

This clonotype was seen a handful of times. The chain links TRBV20-1 to TRBJ2-5; no reliable D call. The CDR3 consists of 11 residues. Trimming took off 0 bases at V and 6 bases at J, with 5 bases between the two ends. The germline CDR1 and CDR2 sequences are DFQATT and SNEGSKA (reference sequence). The CDR3: CSARDPKTQYF. The CDR3 nucleotides are TGCAGTGCTAGAGATCCCAAGACCCAGTACTTC.

V is TRBV19 and J is TRBJ2-1, with a weak D call TRBD1 (6 bases). V was cut by 8 bases and J by 4 bases, with 12 bases left in between. Germline V gives CDR1 LNHDA, CDR2 SQIVND (reference sequence). There are 13 residues in the CDR3. The CDR3 here is CASLDRPYNEQFF. CDR3 DNA sequence: TGTGCCAGTCTGGACAGACCGTACAATGAGCAGTTCTTC.

This clonotype was seen only a few times. V and J are TRBV15 and TRBJ2-2; the D gene is possibly TRBD1 (6 bases). This CDR3 contains 17 residues. The germline V and J ends were trimmed by 1 base and 3 bases, with 15 bases remaining between them. Germline V gene data show CDR1 as LNHNV and CDR2 as YYDKDF (reference sequence). The DNA for the CDR3 is TGTGCCACCAGCAGAGGGGGGCTCCTTAGGCACACCGGGGAGCTGTTTTTT. Encoded protein: CATSRGGLLRHTGELFF.

The V gene is TRBV4-2, the J gene TRBJ1-2, with TRBD1 matching 10 bases. The junction had 4 bases not matched to a gene; V was cut back by 6 bases and J by 0 bases. The CDR3 has 15 residues. Per the germline V gene, CDR1 is LGHNA and CDR2 is YNFKEQ. The CDR3 DNA follows: TGTGCCAGCAGACGTGGGACAGGGGCTAACTATGGCTACACCTTC. It is translated as CASRRGTGANYGYTF.

This clonotype was seen many times. The chain combines TRBV9 with TRBJ1-4; 7 bases are shared with TRBD1. Losses at the gene ends were 3 bases for V and 7 bases for J; bases not matched to a gene: 12. The CDR3 extends over 16 amino acids. Germline values: CDR1 SGDLS, CDR2 YYNGEE. The CDR3 DNA sequence: TGTGCCAGCAGCGCTGCGGAGGGGGCATACGGTGAAAAACTGTTTTTT. As protein: CASSAAEGAYGEKLFF.

This chain joins TRBV27 and TRBJ2-4; TRBD2 agrees at 7 bases. The V and J ends lost 4 bases and 8 bases, in that order; junction bases with no gene match: 8. CDR3 length: 14 amino acids. Germline V gene lookup returns CDR1 MNHEY and CDR2 SMNVEV (reference sequence). The CDR3 coding sequence is TGTGCCAGCAGTTCGTCAACTAGCGCCGACATTCAGTACTTC. Encoded protein: CASSSSTSADIQYF.

This clonotype was detected a few times. The chain uses TRBV3-1 and TRBJ2-1, with 7 bases fitting TRBD1. Germline loops: CDR1 LGHDT, CDR2 YNNKEL (reference sequence). The V gene end was trimmed by 3 bases and the J gene end by 7 bases; junction bases not matched to a gene: 9. The CDR3 covers 15 residues. CDR3: CASSQHKIQGNEQFF. The CDR3 coding sequence is TGTGCCAGCAGCCAGCACAAAATACAGGGGAATGAGCAGTTCTTC.

The rearrangement uses TRBV6-2 or TRBV6-3 and TRBJ1-1; D gene ambiguous. The CDR3 totals 14 residues. V dropped 7 bases and J dropped 3 bases, with 15 bases sitting between them. CDR1 MNHEY and CDR2 SVGEGT come from the germline V gene. Here the CDR3 DNA reads TGTGCCAGCACAATATATCAGCGGGACACTGAAGCTTTCTTT. This translates into CASTIYQRDTEAFF.

V is TRBV7-2 and J is TRBJ2-3, with 7 nucleotides matching TRBD2. Per the germline V gene, CDR1 is SGHTA and CDR2 is FQGNSA. The CDR3 spans 16 residues. Trimming took 1 base from V and 1 from J; bases not matched to a gene: 5. Here the CDR3 reads CASSLGPAGRTDTQYF. The CDR3 DNA is TGTGCCAGCAGCTTAGGTCCAGCGGGACGCACAGATACGCAGTATTTT.

The DNA for the CDR3 is TGTGCCAGCACCCAAGGAGGGGGAACAGATACGCAGTATTTT. This encodes CASTQGGGTDTQYF. V is TRBV12-3 or TRBV12-4 and J is TRBJ2-3; D may correspond to TRBD1 or TRBD2 (6 bases each). Trimming left V 7 bases short and J 3 bases short, with 14 bases between. This CDR3 spans 14 amino acids.

The V and J genes are TRBV3-1 and TRBJ2-3, with 10 bases aligning to TRBD1. Germline assignment: CDR1 LGHDT and CDR2 YNNKEL (reference sequence). The CDR3 loop spans 17 amino acids. V was pared by 4 bases and J by 3 bases, with 10 bases of the junction left unmatched. CDR3 nucleotides: TGTGCCAGCAGCCTCCTGGGACAGGGGAGAGGAACAGATACGCAGTATTTT. Protein sequence: CASSLLGQGRGTDTQYF.

The sample holds a few counts of this clonotype. The rearrangement links TRBV19 to TRBJ2-5; no firm D call. Germline V lookup: CDR1 LNHDA, CDR2 SQIVND (reference sequence). V lost 1 base, J lost 3 bases, and 6 bases lay in between. This CDR3 has 13 residues. The CDR3 loop is CASSIAGEETQYF. CDR3 DNA sequence: TGTGCCAGTAGTATAGCTGGGGAAGAGACCCAGTACTTC.

This clonotype occurred a few times. V usage is TRBV9 and J usage is TRBJ2-1, with 9 bases that match TRBD2. Germline CDR1 reads SGDLS; CDR2 reads YYNGEE. CDR3 length equals 16 residues. The trim removed 3 bases at V and 2 bases at J, leaving 6 bases unmatched. The CDR3 nucleotides read TGTGCCAGCAGCGCCCGACTAGCGGCCGCCTACAATGAGCAGTTCTTC. It encodes CASSARLAAAYNEQFF.

The genes are TRBV7-9 and TRBJ2-2; D possibly matches TRBD1 or TRBD2 (7 bases each). CDR1 is SEHNR, CDR2 FQNEAQ, per germline (reference sequence). The germline V and J ends were trimmed by 4 bases and 6 bases, with 18 bases remaining between them. This CDR3 spans 16 amino acids. CDR3 bases: TGTGCCAGCAGCTCCGGACGACAGGGAGGGGCCGGGGAGCTGTTTTTT. The encoded protein is CASSSGRQGGAGELFF.

There are a few counts of this clonotype. The chain couples TRBV12-3 or TRBV12-4 to TRBJ2-7; D not resolved. Trimming took off 4 bases at V and 3 bases at J, with 10 bases between the two ends. The CDR3 covers 13 residues. CDR3 nucleotide sequence: TGTGCCAGCAGTTCCCGGGCTAACTACGAGCAGTACTTC. It encodes CASSSRANYEQYF.

In this sample, this clonotype turned up a few times. This chain uses TRBV7-7 with TRBJ2-2; possibly TRBD2 for D (6 bases). This CDR3 contains 13 residues. Trimming shortened V by 5 bases and J by 4 bases, and 8 bases separated the two germline ends. Germline V gene lookup returns CDR1 SSHAT and CDR2 FNYEAQ (reference sequence). The DNA of the CDR3 is TGTGCCAGCAGCAATAGCGGCACCGGGGAGCTGTTTTTT. It is translated as CASSNSGTGELFF.